The rows below give T cell receptor beta chains drawn from one sample of a study of technical replicates of blood from a handful of donors. Method: immunoSEQ multiplex PCR; TCRdb's copy keeps in-frame clones and lacks some. Altogether about 73,000 clones are present, approximately 93% being singletons, with the ten largest covering 0.25%. Sequenced material: T cells isolated from PBMCs. Receptor source: a human donor in good health. CDR3s include the opening cysteine and the closing phenylalanine or tryptophan. D genes are given only for firm matches. Size values are once, few and many counts, or a class for expanded clones, and some rows have none.

abundance: -
v_gene: TRBV13
d_gene: TRBD1
j_gene: TRBJ1-4
CDR3aa: CASSKGQEGGLFF
CDR3nt: TGTGCCAGCAGCAAGGGACAGGAGGGAGGACTGTTTTTT

abundance: -
v_gene: TRBV5-4
d_gene: TRBD2
j_gene: TRBJ2-2
CDR3aa: CASSLGVGGARITGELFF
CDR3nt: TGTGCCAGCAGCTTGGGGGTCGGGGGGGCGCGAATCACCGGGGAGCTGTTTTTT

abundance: -
v_gene: TRBV6-5
d_gene: -
j_gene: TRBJ1-5
CDR3aa: CASSREWSQPQHF
CDR3nt: TGTGCCAGCAGCCGCGAGTGGTCCCAGCCCCAGCATTTT

abundance: once
v_gene: TRBV6-1
d_gene: -
j_gene: TRBJ2-2
CDR3aa: CASNGDTGELFF
CDR3nt: TGTGCCAGCAACGGGGACACCGGGGAGCTGTTTTTT

abundance: -
v_gene: TRBV19
d_gene: -
j_gene: TRBJ2-3
CDR3aa: CASAPGHLNTDTQYF
CDR3nt: TGTGCCAGTGCGCCGGGACACTTAAACACAGATACGCAGTATTTT

abundance: -
v_gene: TRBV11-2
d_gene: TRBD1
j_gene: TRBJ1-1
CDR3aa: CASSPDREYPSTEAFF
CDR3nt: TGTGCCAGCAGCCCGGACAGGGAATATCCTTCGACTGAAGCTTTCTTT

abundance: -
v_gene: TRBV5-1
d_gene: -
j_gene: TRBJ1-2
CDR3aa: CASSWGVKRYGYTF
CDR3nt: TGCGCCAGCAGCTGGGGGGTCAAGCGCTATGGCTACACCTTC

abundance: -
v_gene: TRBV6-5
d_gene: -
j_gene: TRBJ2-3
CDR3aa: CASSSEARVTDTQYF
CDR3nt: TGTGCCAGCAGCTCCGAAGCACGGGTCACAGATACGCAGTATTTT

abundance: -
v_gene: TRBV6-1
d_gene: -
j_gene: TRBJ1-2
CDR3aa: CASSEVEGRGGYTF
CDR3nt: TGTGCCAGCAGTGAAGTTGAGGGTCGGGGGGGCTACACCTTC

abundance: -
v_gene: TRBV27
d_gene: TRBD1
j_gene: TRBJ1-2
CDR3aa: CASSLGTGGYGYTF
CDR3nt: TGTGCCAGCAGTTTGGGAACAGGGGGCTATGGCTACACCTTC

abundance: -
v_gene: TRBV2
d_gene: -
j_gene: TRBJ2-7
CDR3aa: CASRDTIYEQYF
CDR3nt: TGTGCCAGCCGGGACACGATCTACGAGCAGTACTTC

abundance: -
v_gene: TRBV2
d_gene: -
j_gene: TRBJ1-1
CDR3aa: CASSEAAGRATEAFF
CDR3nt: TGTGCCAGCAGTGAAGCGGCGGGGAGGGCGACTGAAGCTTTCTTT

abundance: -
v_gene: TRBV29-1
d_gene: TRBD1
j_gene: TRBJ2-2
CDR3aa: CTIKGASTGELFF
CDR3nt: TGCACAATCAAGGGGGCTAGTACCGGGGAGCTGTTTTTT

abundance: -
v_gene: TRBV5-4
d_gene: -
j_gene: TRBJ1-1
CDR3aa: CASSFTGTTEAFF
CDR3nt: TGTGCCAGCAGCTTCACAGGGACCACTGAAGCTTTCTTT

abundance: -
v_gene: TRBV5-6
d_gene: -
j_gene: TRBJ1-3
CDR3aa: CASSLVLRGSGNTIYF
CDR3nt: TGTGCCAGCAGCTTGGTACTCAGGGGCTCTGGAAACACCATATATTTT

abundance: -
v_gene: TRBV30
d_gene: TRBD1
j_gene: TRBJ1-3
CDR3aa: CAWRLQGTSGNTIYF
CDR3nt: TGTGCCTGGAGACTACAGGGGACCTCTGGAAACACCATATATTTT

abundance: -
v_gene: TRBV5-4
d_gene: -
j_gene: TRBJ1-2
CDR3aa: CASSLGGERGGYTF
CDR3nt: TGTGCCAGCAGCTTGGGTGGGGAGAGAGGTGGCTACACCTTC

abundance: -
v_gene: TRBV5-6
d_gene: TRBD2
j_gene: TRBJ2-5
CDR3aa: CASSSFLAGGLYQETQYF
CDR3nt: TGTGCCAGCAGCTCTTTCCTAGCGGGGGGCCTGTACCAAGAGACCCAGTACTTC

abundance: -
v_gene: TRBV11-2
d_gene: -
j_gene: TRBJ2-7
CDR3aa: CASSPIQGRTYEQYF
CDR3nt: TGTGCCAGCAGCCCAATTCAGGGGCGCACCTACGAGCAGTACTTC

abundance: -
v_gene: TRBV28
d_gene: TRBD1
j_gene: TRBJ2-7
CDR3aa: CASRPGQRTYEQYF
CDR3nt: TGTGCCAGCAGGCCGGGACAGAGGACCTACGAGCAGTACTTC